The 3 T cell receptor beta chains below were found in one sample sequenced in a study of blood T cell repertoires in COVID-19. Method: immunoSEQ multiplex PCR; TCRdb's copy keeps in-frame clones and lacks some. The sample contains 200,000 to 250,000 clones, about 80% of which appear only once. The sequenced material came from PBMCs or T cells enriched from blood (not recorded which). The receptors were sampled from a man aged 55 to 70 who had recovered from COVID-19.

This clone was picked up one time. The chain combines TRBV2 with TRBJ2-3, with TRBD2 matching 8 bases. Germline loops: CDR1 SNHLY, CDR2 FYNNEI. This CDR3 is built from 14 residues. The CDR3 DNA is TGTGCAACGACCGGCGGGGGGATAGCAGATACGCAGTATTTT. Protein sequence: CATTGGGIADTQYF.

DNA for the CDR3: TGCAGTGCTAGTGTGTCGGGGGGCGAGGGAGAGACCCAGTACTTC. This sequence encodes CSASVSGGEGETQYF. The chain links TRBV20-1 to TRBJ2-5; TRBD2 might be the D (7 bases). The germline CDR1 and CDR2 sequences are DFQATT and SNEGSKA (reference sequence). V lost 3 bases, J lost 4 bases, and 18 bases lay in between. The CDR3 length is 15 residues.

The gene calls are TRBV6-5 and TRBJ1-5; a possible D gene is TRBD1 (6 bases). CDR3 length: 15 residues. The germline gives CDR1 MNHEY, CDR2 SVGAGI. The germline V and J ends were trimmed by 5 bases and 3 bases, with 14 bases remaining between them. The CDR3: CASSQSGQHNQPQHF. CDR3 nucleotide sequence: TGTGCCAGCAGTCAATCCGGACAGCACAATCAGCCCCAGCATTTT.